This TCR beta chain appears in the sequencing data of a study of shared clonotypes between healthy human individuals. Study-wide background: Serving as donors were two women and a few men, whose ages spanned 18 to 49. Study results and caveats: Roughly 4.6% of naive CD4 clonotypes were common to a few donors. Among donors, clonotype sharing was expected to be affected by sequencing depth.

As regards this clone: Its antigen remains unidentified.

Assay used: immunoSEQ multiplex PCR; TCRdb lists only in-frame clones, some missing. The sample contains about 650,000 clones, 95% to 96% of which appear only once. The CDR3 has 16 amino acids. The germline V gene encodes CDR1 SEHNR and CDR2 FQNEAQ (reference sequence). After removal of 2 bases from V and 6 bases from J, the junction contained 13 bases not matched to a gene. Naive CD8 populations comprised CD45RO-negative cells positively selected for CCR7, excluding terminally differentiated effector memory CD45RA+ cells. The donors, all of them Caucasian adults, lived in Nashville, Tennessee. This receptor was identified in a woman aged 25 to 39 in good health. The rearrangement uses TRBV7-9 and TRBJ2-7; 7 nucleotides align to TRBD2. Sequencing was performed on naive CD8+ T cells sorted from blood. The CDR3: CASSLSGLGRGGEQYF. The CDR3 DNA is TGTGCCAGCAGCTTATCAGGACTAGGAAGGGGTGGCGAGCAGTACTTC.